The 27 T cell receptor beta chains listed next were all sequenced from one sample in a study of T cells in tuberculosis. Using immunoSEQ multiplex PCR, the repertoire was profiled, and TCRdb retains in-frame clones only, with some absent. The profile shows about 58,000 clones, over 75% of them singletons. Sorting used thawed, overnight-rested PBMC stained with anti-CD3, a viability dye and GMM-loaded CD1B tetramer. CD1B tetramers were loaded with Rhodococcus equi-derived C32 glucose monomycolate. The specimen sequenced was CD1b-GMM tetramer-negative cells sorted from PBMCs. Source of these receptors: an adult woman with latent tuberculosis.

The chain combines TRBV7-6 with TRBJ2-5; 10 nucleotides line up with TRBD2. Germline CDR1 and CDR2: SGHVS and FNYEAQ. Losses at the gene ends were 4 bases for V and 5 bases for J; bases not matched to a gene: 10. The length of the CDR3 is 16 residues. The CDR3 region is CASSYSLAGVKETQYF. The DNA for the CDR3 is TGTGCCAGCAGCTATAGTCTAGCGGGGGTAAAGGAGACCCAGTACTTC.

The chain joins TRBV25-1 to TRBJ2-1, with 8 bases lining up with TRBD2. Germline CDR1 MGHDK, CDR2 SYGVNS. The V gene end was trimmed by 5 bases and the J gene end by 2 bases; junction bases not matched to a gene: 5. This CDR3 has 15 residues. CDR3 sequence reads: CASSLTGGAYNEQFF. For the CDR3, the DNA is TGTGCCAGCAGTCTAACCGGGGGGGCCTACAATGAGCAGTTCTTC.

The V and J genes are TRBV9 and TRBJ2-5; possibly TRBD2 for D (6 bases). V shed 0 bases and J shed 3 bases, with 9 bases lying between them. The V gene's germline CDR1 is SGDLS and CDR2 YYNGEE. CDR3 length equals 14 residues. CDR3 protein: CASSVDAGKETQYF. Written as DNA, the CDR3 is TGTGCCAGCAGCGTAGACGCGGGGAAAGAGACCCAGTACTTC. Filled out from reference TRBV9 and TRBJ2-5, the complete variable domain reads DSGVTQTPKHLITATGQRVTLRCSPRSGDLSVYWYQQSLDQGLQFLIQYYNGEERAKGNILERFSAQQFPDLHSELNLSSLELGDSALYFCASSVDAGKETQYFGPGTRLLVL.

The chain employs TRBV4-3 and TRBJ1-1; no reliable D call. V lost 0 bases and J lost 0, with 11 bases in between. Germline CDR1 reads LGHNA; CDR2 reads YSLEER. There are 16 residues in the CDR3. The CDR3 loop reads CASSQEPRMVNTEAFF. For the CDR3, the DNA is TGCGCCAGCAGCCAAGAACCGAGGATGGTGAACACTGAAGCTTTCTTT.

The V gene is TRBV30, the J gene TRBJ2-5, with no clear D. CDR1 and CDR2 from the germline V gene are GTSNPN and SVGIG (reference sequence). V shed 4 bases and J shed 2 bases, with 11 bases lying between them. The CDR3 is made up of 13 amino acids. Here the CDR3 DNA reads TGTGCCTGGAATAATCAGGCACAAGAGACCCAGTACTTC. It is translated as CAWNNQAQETQYF.

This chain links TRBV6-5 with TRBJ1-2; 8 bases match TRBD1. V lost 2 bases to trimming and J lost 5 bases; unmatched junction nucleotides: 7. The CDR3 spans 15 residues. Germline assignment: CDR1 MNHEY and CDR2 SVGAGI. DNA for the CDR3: TGTGCCAGCAGTTACACGGACAGGGTGGGATATGGCTACACCTTC. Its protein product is CASSYTDRVGYGYTF.

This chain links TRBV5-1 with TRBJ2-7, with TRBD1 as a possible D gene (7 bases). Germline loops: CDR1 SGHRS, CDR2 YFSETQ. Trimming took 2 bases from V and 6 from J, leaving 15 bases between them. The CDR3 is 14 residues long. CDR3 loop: CASSFRQGSGEQYF. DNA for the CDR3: TGCGCCAGCAGCTTCAGACAGGGTAGCGGCGAGCAGTACTTC.

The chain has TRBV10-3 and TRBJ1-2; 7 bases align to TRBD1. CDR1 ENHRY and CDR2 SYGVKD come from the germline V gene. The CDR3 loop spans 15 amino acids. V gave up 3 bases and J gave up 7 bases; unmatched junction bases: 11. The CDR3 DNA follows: TGTGCCATCAGTGAAGCCGGGACAGAAATAGGTGGCTACACCTTC. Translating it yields CAISEAGTEIGGYTF.

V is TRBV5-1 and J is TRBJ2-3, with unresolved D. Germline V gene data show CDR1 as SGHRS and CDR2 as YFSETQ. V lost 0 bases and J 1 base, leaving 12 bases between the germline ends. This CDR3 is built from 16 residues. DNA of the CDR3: TGCGCCAGCAGCTTGGTGGGCTTAACGGGCACAGATACGCAGTATTTT. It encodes CASSLVGLTGTDTQYF.

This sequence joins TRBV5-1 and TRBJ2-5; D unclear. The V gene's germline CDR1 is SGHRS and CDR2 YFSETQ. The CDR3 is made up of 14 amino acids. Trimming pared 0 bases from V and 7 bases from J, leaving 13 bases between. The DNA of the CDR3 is TGCGCCAGCAGCTTGGAAGTCAACCCGGGGACCCAGTACTTC. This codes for CASSLEVNPGTQYF.

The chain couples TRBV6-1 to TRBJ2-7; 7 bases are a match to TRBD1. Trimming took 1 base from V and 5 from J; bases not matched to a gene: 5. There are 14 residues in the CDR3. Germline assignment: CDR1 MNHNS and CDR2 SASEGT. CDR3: CASSEETGIHEQYF. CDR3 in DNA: TGTGCCAGCAGTGAAGAGACAGGGATCCACGAGCAGTACTTC.

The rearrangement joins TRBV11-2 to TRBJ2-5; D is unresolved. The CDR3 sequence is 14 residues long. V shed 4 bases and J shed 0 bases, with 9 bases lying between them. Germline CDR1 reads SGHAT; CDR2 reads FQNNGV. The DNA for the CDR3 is TGTGCCAGCAGCTCACTCCTCTACCAAGAGACCCAGTACTTC. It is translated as CASSSLLYQETQYF.

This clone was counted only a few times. CDR3 loop: CASRMGLQETQYF. CDR3 nucleotides: TGCGCCAGCAGGATGGGACTCCAAGAGACCCAGTACTTC. This chain joins TRBV5-1 and TRBJ2-5, with D perhaps matching TRBD2 (6 bases). The CDR3 consists of 13 residues. V was pared by 5 bases and J by 1 base, with 9 bases between. The germline CDR1 and CDR2 sequences are SGHRS and YFSETQ.

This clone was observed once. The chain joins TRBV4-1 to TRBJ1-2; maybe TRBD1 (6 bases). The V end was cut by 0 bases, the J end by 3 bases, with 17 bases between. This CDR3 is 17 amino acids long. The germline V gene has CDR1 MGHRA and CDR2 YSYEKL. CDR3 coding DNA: TGCGCCAGCAGCCAAGATCTAGAGGACAGCTCCTACTATGGCTACACCTTC. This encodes CASSQDLEDSSYYGYTF.

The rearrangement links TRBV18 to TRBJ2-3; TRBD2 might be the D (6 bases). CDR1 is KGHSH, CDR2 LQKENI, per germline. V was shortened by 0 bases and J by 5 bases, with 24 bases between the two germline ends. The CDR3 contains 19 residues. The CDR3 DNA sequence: TGTGCCAGCTCACCACCTAACCGGCGTAAGTTGGGAGGTGGAGATACGCAGTATTTT. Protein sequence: CASSPPNRRKLGGGDTQYF.

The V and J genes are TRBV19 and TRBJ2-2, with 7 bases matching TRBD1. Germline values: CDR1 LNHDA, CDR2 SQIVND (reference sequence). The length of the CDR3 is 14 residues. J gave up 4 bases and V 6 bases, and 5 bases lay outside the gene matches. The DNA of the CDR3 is TGTGCCAGTAGCACCTACAGGGGCACCGGGGAGCTGTTTTTT. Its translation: CASSTYRGTGELFF.

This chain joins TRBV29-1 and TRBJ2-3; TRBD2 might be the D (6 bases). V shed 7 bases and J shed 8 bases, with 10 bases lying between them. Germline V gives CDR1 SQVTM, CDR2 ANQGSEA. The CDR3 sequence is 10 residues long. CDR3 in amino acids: CSGGESTQYF. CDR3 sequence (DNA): TGCAGCGGGGGGGAGAGTACGCAGTATTTT.

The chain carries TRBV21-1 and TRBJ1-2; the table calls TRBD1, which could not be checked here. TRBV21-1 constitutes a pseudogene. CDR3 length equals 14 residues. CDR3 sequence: CARGLQGHPYGYTF. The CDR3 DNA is TGTGCCAGGGGTCTACAGGGCCACCCCTATGGCTACACCTTC.

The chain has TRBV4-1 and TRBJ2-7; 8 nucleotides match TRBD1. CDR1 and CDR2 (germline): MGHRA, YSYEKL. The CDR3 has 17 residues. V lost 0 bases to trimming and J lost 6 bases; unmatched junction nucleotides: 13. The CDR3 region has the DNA TGCGCCAGCAGCCAAGATCGCTGGACAGGGTACGGTAGCGAGCAGTACTTC. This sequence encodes CASSQDRWTGYGSEQYF.

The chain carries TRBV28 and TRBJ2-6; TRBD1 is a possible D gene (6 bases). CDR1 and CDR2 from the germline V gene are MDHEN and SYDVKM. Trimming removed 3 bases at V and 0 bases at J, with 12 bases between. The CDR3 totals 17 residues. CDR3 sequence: CASSLQGQSSGANVLTF. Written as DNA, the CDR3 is TGTGCCAGCAGTTTGCAGGGGCAGAGCTCTGGGGCCAACGTCCTGACTTTC.

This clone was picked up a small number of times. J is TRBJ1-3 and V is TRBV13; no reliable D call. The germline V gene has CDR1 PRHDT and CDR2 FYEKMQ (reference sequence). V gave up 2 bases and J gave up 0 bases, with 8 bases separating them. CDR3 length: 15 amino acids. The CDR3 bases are TGTGCCAGCAGCTTACGAACAGCCTCTGGAAACACCATATATTTT. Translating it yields CASSLRTASGNTIYF.

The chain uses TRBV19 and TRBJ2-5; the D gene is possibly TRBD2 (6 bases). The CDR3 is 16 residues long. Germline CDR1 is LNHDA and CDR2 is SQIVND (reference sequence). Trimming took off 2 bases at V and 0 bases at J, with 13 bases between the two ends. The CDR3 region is CASSIRDSSYQETQYF. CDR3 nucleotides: TGTGCCAGTAGTATAAGGGACTCCTCGTACCAAGAGACCCAGTACTTC.

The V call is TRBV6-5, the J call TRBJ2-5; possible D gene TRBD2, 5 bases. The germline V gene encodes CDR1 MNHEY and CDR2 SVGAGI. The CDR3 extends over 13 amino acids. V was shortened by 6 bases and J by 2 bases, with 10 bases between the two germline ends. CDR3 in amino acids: CASSLPGQETQYF. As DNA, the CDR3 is TGTGCCAGCAGCCTACCGGGGCAAGAGACCCAGTACTTC.

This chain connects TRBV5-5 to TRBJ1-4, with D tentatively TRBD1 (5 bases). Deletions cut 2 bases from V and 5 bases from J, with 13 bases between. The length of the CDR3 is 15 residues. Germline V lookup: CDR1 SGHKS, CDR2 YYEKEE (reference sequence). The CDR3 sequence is CASSFQGNGNEKLFF. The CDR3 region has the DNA TGTGCCAGCAGCTTTCAGGGAAACGGGAATGAAAAACTGTTTTTT.

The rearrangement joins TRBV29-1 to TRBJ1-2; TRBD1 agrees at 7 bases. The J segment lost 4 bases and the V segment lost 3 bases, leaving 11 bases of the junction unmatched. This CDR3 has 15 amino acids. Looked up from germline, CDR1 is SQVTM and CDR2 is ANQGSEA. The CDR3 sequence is CSVDTPGGQVYGYTF. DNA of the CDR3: TGCAGCGTTGACACCCCAGGGGGTCAGGTCTATGGCTACACCTTC.

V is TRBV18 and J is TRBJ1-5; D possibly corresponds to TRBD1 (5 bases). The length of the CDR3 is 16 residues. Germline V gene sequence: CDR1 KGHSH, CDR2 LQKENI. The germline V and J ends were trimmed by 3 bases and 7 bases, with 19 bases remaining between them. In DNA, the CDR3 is TGTGCCAGCTCACCCCTGCGACAGCTCGAAACCCAGCCCCAGCATTTT. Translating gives CASSPLRQLETQPQHF.

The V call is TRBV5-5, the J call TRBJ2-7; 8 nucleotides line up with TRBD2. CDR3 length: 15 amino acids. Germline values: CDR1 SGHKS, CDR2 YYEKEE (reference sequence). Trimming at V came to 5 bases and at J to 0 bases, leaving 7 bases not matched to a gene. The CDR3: CASSFSGVSSYEQYF. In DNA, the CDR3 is TGTGCCAGCAGTTTTAGCGGGGTTAGCTCCTACGAGCAGTACTTC.